Detailed here is one T cell receptor beta chain. Sequenced by immunoSEQ multiplex PCR; TCRdb stores in-frame clones only, minus some. Of about 220,000 clones in the sample, about four fifths were seen once. This CDR3 has 15 residues. The junction had 7 bases not matched to a gene; V was cut back by 5 bases and J by 2 bases. CDR1 is GTSNPN, CDR2 SVGIG, per germline (reference sequence). This sample is drawn from a study of blood T cell repertoires in COVID-19. Turning to the study itself: Samples taken during acute and convalescent COVID-19 were collected in the United States, Italy and Spain.

The chain couples TRBV30 to TRBJ1-5, with 9 bases that match TRBD1. The source material was PBMCs or T cells enriched from blood (not recorded which). This TCR was sampled from a woman in her forties or fifties who had been exposed to COVID-19. CDR3 sequence: CAWGTGPEGNQPQHF. CDR3 coding DNA: TGTGCCTGGGGGACAGGGCCTGAGGGCAATCAGCCCCAGCATTTT.